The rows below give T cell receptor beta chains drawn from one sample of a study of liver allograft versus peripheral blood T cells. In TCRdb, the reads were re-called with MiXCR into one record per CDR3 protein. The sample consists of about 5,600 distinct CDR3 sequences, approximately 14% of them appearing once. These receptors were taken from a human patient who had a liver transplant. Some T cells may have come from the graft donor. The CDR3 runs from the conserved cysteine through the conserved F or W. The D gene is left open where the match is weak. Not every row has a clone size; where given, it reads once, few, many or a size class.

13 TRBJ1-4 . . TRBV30 TGTGCCTGGAGTGGACAGAGTAATGAAAAACTGTTTTTT CAWSGQSNEKLFF
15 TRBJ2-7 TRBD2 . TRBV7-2 TGTGCCAGCAGCCTTCTAGCGGAAAGCTCCTACGAGCAGTACTTC CASSLLAESSYEQYF
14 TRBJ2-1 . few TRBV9 TGTGCCAGCAGCGTAGCTACGACAGGGAGGGAGCAGTTCTTC CASSVATTGREQFF
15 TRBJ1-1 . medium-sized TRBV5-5 TGTGCCAGCAGCTCCGATACCCGACAGAACACTGAAGCTTTCTTT CASSSDTRQNTEAFF
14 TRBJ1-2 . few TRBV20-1 TGCAGTGCTCCAAGCCGACAGTCCTACTATGGCTACACCTTC CSAPSRQSYYGYTF
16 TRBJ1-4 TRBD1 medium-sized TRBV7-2 TGTGCCAGCAGCTTAAGGCCGCAGGGGGGGCGTGAAAAACTGTTTTTT CASSLRPQGGREKLFF
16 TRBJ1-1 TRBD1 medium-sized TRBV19 TGTGCCAGTACCCCTTGGGGACAGGGCGAGGGCCCTGAAGCTTTCTTT CASTPWGQGEGPEAFF
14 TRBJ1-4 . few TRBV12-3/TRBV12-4 TGTGCCAGCAGTTTCGAAGGACCGGGAGAAAAACTGTTTTTT CASSFEGPGEKLFF
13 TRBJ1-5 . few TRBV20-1 TGCAGTGCGGCAACAGGGTCTAATCAGCCCCAGCATTTT CSAATGSNQPQHF
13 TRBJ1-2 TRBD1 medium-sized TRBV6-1 TGTGCCAGCAGCGAACCCGACAGGGGAGACTACACCTTC CASSEPDRGDYTF
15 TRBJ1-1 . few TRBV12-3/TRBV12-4 TGTGCCAGCAGCCGAGTCGTTCCGATGAACACTGAAGCTTTCTTT CASSRVVPMNTEAFF
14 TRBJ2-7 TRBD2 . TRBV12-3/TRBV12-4 TGTGCCAGCAGTCCCGGGACTAGGCCCAACGAGCAGTACTTC CASSPGTRPNEQYF
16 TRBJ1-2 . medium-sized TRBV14 TGTGCCAGCAGCCCTGCTGGTAGGGGACTAAACTATGGCTACACCTTC CASSPAGRGLNYGYTF
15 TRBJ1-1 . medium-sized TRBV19 TGTGCCAGTAGTACGTTACAGGGTGAGCTCATTGAAGCTTTCTTT CASSTLQGELIEAFF
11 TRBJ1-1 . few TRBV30 TGTGCCTGGAGTGTCGCACGGAAAACTTTCTTT CAWSVARKTFF
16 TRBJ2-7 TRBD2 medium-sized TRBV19 TGTGCCAGTAGCCACCATAGCGGGAGCAGAGTGGGGGAGCAGTACTTC CASSHHSGSRVGEQYF
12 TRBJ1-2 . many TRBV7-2 TGTGCCAGCAGCTTACAGCCCTATGGCTACACCTTC CASSLQPYGYTF
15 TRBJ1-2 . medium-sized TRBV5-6 TGTGCCAGCAGCTTGGAGTATGGGGTTCCCTATGGCTACACCTTC CASSLEYGVPYGYTF
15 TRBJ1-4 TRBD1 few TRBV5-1 TGCGCCAGCAGCTACCAGGGGGTCGTAAATGAAAAACTGTTTTTT CASSYQGVVNEKLFF
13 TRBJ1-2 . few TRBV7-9 TGTGCCAGCAGCTCTACAGGGATCGATGGCTACACCTTC CASSSTGIDGYTF
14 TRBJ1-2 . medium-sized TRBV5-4 TGTGCCAGCAGCTTGACCCCGAGGAACTATGGCTACACCTTC CASSLTPRNYGYTF
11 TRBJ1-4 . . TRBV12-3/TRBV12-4 TGTGCCAGCAGTTTATATGAAAAACTGTTTTTT CASSLYEKLFF
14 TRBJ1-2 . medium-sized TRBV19 TGTGCCAGTAGTATAGCTGGGGGGAACTATGGCTACACCTTC CASSIAGGNYGYTF
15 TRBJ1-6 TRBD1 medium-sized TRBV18 TGTGCCAGCTCAGAGGGACAGGGGAGGAATTCACCCCTCCACTTT CASSEGQGRNSPLHF
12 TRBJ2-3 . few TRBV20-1 TGCAGTGCTAGAGCCGGACAGAATACGCAGTATTTT CSARAGQNTQYF
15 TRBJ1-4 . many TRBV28 TGTGCCAGCAGTTCCCCGGTGCGAAGAGTTGAAAAACTGTTTTTT CASSSPVRRVEKLFF
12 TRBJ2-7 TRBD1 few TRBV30 TGTGCCTGGAAACAGGGGCCCTACGAGCAGTACTTC CAWKQGPYEQYF
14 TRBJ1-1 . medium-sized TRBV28 TGTGCCAGCAGTCCCGGGACGGCGAACACTGAAGCTTTCTTT CASSPGTANTEAFF
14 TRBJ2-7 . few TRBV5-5 TGTGCCAGCAGCTTGGACGGACCGGGGGACGGGCAGTACTTC CASSLDGPGDGQYF
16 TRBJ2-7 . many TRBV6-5 TGTGCCAGCAGAGACGGCGGTGGAGGCAGGTCCTACGAGCAGTACTTC CASRDGGGGRSYEQYF
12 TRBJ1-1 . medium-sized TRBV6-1 TGTGCCAGCAAAATGGGGGACACTGAAGCTTTCTTT CASKMGDTEAFF
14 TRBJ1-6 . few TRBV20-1 TGCAGTGCTTCAGGAGGGGCTGGGAATTCACCCCTCCACTTT CSASGGAGNSPLHF
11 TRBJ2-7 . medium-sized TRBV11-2 TGTGCCAGCAGCTTTGATTACGAGCAGTACTTC CASSFDYEQYF
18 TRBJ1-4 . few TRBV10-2 TGCGCCAGCAGTGGGAGAGCTTCAACCGGGGGGGGAGGTGAAAAACTGTTTTTT CASSGRASTGGGGEKLFF
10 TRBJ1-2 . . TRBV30 TGTGCCTCCCGCCACTCTGGCTACACCTTC CASRHSGYTF